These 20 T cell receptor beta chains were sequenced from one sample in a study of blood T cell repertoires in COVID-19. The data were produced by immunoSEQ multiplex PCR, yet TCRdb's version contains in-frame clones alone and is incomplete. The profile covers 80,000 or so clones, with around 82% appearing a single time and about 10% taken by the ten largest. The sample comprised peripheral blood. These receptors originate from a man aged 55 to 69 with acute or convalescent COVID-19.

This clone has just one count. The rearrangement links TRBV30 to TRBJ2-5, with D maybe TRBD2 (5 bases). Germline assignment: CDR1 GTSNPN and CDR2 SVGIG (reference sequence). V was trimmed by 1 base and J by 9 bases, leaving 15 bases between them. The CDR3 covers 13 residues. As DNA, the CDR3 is TGTGCCTGGAGTGGTGGGGTGGACGGGGCCCAGTACTTC. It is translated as CAWSGGVDGAQYF. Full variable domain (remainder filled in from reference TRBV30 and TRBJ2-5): SQTIHQWPATLVQPVGSPLSLECTVEGTSNPNLYWYRQAAGRGLQLLFYSVGIGQISSEVPQNLSASRPQDRQFILSSKKLLLSDSGFYLCAWSGGVDGAQYFGPGTRLLVL.

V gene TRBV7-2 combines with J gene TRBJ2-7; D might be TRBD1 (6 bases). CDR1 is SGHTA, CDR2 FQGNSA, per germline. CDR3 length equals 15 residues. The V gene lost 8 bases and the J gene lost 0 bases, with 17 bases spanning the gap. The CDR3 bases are TGTGCCAGCGCCATTCAGGGGTTAAGCTCCTACGAGCAGTACTTC. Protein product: CASAIQGLSSYEQYF.

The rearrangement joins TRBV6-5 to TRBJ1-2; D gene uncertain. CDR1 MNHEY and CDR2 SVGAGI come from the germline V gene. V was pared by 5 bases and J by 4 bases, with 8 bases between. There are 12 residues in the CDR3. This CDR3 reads CASSLRGYGYTF. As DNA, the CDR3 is TGTGCCAGCAGTCTCCGCGGCTATGGCTACACCTTC.

The CDR3 reads CATSGGSGASTDTQYF. The CDR3 coding sequence is TGTGCCACCAGTGGGGGTAGCGGGGCCAGCACAGATACGCAGTATTTT. This chain uses TRBV24-1 with TRBJ2-3; 8 nucleotides agree with TRBD2. The CDR3 covers 16 residues. The J segment lost 0 bases and the V segment lost 5 bases, leaving 6 bases of the junction unmatched. CDR1 is KGHDR and CDR2 is SFDVKD in the germline V gene.

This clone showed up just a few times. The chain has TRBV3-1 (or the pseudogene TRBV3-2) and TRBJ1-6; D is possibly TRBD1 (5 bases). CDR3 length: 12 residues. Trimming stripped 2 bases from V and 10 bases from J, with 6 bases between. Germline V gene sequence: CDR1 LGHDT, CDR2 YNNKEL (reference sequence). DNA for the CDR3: TGTGCCAGCAGCCAACAGGGATCACCCCTCCACTTT. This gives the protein CASSQQGSPLHF.

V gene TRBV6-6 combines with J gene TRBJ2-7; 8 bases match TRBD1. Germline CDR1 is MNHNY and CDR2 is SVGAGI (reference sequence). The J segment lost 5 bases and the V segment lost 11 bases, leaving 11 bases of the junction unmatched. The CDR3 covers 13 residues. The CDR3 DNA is TGTGCCGCTACAGGGGGAGATTCAAACGAGCAGTACTTC. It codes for CAATGGDSNEQYF.

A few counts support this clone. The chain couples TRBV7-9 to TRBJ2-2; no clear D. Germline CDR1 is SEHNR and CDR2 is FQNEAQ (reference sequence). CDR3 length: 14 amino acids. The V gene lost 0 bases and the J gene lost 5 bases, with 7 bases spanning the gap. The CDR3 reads CASSLAAATGELFF. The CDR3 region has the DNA TGTGCCAGCAGCTTAGCGGCGGCGACCGGGGAGCTGTTTTTT.

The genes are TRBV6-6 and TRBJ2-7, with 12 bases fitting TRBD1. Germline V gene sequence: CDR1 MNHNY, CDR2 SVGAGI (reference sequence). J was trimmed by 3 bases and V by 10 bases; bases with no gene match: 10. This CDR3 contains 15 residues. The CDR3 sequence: CATRDRGRKDYEQYF. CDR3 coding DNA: TGTGCCACCAGGGACAGGGGGCGTAAAGACTACGAGCAGTACTTC.

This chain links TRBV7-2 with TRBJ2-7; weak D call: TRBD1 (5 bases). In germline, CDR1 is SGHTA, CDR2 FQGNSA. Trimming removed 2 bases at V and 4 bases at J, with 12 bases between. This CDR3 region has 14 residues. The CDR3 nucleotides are TGTGCCAGCAGCTTACAGGGAATTGAGTACGAGCAGTACTTC. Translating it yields CASSLQGIEYEQYF.

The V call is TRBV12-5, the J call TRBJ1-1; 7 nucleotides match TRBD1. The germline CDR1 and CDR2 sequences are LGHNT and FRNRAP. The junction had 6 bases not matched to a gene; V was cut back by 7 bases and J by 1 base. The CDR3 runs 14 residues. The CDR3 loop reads CASARQGANTEAFF. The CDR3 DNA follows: TGTGCTAGTGCCAGACAGGGAGCGAACACTGAAGCTTTCTTT.

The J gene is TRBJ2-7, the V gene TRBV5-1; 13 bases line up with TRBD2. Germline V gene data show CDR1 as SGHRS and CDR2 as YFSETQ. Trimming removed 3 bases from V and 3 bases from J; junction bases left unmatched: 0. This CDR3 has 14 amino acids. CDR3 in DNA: TGCGCCAGCAGCTGGACTAGCGGGAGCTACGAGCAGTACTTC. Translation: CASSWTSGSYEQYF.

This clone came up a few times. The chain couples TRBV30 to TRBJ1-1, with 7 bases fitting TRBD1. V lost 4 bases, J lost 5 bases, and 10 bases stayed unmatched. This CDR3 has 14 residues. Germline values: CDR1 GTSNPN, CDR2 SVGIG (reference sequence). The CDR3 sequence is CAWTSTGAWTEAFF. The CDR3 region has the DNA TGTGCCTGGACTAGTACAGGGGCATGGACTGAAGCTTTCTTT.

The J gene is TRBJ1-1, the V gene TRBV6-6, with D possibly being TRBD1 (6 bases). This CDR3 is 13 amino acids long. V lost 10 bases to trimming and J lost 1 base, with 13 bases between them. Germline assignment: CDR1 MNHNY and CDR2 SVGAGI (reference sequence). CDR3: CATQDSQNTEAFF. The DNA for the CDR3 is TGTGCCACCCAGGACAGCCAGAACACTGAAGCTTTCTTT.

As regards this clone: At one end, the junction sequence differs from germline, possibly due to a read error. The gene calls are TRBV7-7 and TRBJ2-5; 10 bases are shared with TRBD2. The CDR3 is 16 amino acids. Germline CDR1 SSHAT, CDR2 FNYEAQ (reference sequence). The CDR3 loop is CASSLAPSGGGETQYF. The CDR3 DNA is TGTGCTAGCAGCTTAGCTCCTAGCGGGGGAGGAGAGACCCAGTACTTC.

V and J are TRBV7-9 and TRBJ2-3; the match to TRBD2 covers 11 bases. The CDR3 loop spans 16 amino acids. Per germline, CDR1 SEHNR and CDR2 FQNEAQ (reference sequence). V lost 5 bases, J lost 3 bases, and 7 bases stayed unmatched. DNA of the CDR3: TGTGCCAGCAGCCCTGGAACTAGCGGGAGTACAGATACGCAGTATTTT. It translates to CASSPGTSGSTDTQYF.

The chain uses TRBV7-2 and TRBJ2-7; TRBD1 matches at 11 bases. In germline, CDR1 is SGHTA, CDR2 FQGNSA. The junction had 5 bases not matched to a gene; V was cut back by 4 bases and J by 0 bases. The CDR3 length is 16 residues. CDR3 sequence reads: CASSWGQGGSSYEQYF. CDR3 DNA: TGTGCCAGCAGCTGGGGACAGGGGGGAAGCTCCTACGAGCAGTACTTC.

The CDR3 here is CASSLGGGSSYNEQFF. The CDR3 nucleotides are TGCGCCAGCAGCTTGGGCGGGGGTAGTTCCTACAATGAGCAGTTCTTC. V usage is TRBV5-1 and J usage is TRBJ2-1; 7 nucleotides match TRBD2. Germline assignment: CDR1 SGHRS and CDR2 YFSETQ. Germline trimming cut 0 bases from V and 1 base from J; bases unmatched to any gene: 4. This CDR3 is built from 16 residues.

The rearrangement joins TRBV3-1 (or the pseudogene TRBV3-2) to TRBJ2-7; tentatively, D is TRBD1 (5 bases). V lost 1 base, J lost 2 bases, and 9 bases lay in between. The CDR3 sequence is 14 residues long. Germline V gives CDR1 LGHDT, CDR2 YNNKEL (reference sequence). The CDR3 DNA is TGTGCCAGCAGCCAAGTGGGGCAGGCCTACGAGCAGTACTTC. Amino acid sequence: CASSQVGQAYEQYF.

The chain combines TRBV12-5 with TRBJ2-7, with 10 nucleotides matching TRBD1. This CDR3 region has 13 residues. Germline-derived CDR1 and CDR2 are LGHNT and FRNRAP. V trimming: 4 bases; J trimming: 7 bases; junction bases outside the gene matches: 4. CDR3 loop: CASGWDRGGEQYF. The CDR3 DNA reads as TGTGCTAGTGGTTGGGACAGGGGAGGTGAGCAGTACTTC.

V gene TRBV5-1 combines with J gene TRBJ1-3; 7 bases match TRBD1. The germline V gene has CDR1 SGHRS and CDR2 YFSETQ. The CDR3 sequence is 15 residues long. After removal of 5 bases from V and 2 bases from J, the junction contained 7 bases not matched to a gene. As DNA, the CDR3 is TGCGCCAGCAGTTACGGACAGGTTGCTGGAAACACCATATATTTT. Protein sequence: CASSYGQVAGNTIYF.